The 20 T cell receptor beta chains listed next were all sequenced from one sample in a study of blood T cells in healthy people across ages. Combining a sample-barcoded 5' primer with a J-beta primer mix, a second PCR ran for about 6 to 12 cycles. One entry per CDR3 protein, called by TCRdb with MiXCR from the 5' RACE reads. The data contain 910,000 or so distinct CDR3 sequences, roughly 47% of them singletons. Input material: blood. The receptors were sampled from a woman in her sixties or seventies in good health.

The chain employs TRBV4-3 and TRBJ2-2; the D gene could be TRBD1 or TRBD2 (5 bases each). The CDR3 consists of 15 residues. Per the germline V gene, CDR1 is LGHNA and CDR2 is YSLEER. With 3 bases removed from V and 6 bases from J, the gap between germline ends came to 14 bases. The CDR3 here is CASSHGTVDSGELFF. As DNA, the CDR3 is TGCGCCAGCAGCCATGGGACCGTAGACTCCGGGGAGCTGTTTTTT.

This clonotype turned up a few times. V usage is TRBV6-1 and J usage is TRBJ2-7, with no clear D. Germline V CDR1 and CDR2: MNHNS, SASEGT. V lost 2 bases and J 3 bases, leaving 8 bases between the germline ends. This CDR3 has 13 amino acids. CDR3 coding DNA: TGTGCCAGCAGTGAAACGTTGAGCTACGAGCAGTACTTC. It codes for CASSETLSYEQYF.

The CDR3 is CSARARGRGEKLFF. Here the CDR3 DNA reads TGCAGTGCTAGGGCAAGGGGGCGAGGTGAAAAACTGTTTTTT. The chain uses TRBV20-1 and TRBJ1-4, with 7 bases lining up with TRBD1. Germline CDR1 and CDR2: DFQATT and SNEGSKA (reference sequence). The CDR3 is 14 amino acids. J lost 7 bases, V lost 3 bases, and 8 bases had no gene match.

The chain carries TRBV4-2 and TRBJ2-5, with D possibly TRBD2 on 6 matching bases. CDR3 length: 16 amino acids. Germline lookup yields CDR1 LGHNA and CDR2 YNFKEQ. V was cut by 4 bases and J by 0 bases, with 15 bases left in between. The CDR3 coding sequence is TGTGCCAGCAGCCCCGAGGGAGGAATATACCAAGAGACCCAGTACTTC. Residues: CASSPEGGIYQETQYF.

CDR3 coding DNA: TGTGCCAGCAGCCAAGGGCGGGGGGATGAAAAACTGTTTTTT. Its protein is CASSQGRGDEKLFF. The gene calls are TRBV4-2 and TRBJ1-4; a weak D match, TRBD1 (5 bases). Germline assignment: CDR1 LGHNA and CDR2 YNFKEQ. Trimming left V 1 base short and J 6 bases short, with 9 bases between. This CDR3 comprises 14 residues.

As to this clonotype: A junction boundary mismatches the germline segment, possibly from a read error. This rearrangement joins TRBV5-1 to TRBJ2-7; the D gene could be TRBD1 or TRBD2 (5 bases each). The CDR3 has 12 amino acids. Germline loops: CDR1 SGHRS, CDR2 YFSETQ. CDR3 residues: CASNLGDYEQYF. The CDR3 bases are TGCGCCAGCAACTTGGGGGACTACGAGCAGTACTTC. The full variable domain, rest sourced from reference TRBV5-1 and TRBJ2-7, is KAGVTQTPRYLIKTRGQQVTLSCSPISGHRSVSWYQQTPGQGLQFLFEYFSETQRNKGNFPGRFSGRQFSNSRSEMNVSTLELGDSALYLCASNLGDYEQYFGPGTRLTVT.

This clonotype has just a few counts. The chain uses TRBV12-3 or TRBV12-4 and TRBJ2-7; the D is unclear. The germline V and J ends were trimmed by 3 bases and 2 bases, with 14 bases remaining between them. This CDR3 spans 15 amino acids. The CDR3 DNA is TGTGCCAGCAGTTTTTCGCGGATAACAACCTACGAGCAGTACTTC. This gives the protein CASSFSRITTYEQYF.

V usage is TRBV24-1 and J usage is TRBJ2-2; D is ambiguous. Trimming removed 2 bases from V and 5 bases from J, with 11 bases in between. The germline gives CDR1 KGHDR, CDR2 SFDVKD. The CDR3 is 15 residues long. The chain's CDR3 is CATSDWVSTTGELFF. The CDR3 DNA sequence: TGTGCCACCAGTGATTGGGTCAGTACTACCGGGGAGCTGTTTTTT.

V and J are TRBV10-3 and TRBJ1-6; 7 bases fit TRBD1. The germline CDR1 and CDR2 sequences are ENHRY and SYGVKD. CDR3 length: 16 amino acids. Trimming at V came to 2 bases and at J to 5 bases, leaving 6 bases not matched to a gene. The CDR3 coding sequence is TGTGCCATCAGTGAGGGAGCCGGGACAGATAATTCACCCCTCCACTTT. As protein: CAISEGAGTDNSPLHF.

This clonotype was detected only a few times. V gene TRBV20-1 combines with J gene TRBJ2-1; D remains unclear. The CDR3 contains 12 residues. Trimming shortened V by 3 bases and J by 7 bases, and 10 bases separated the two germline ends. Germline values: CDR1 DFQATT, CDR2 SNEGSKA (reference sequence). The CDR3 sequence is CSASGQDNEQFF. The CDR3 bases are TGCAGTGCTAGCGGCCAGGATAATGAGCAGTTCTTC.

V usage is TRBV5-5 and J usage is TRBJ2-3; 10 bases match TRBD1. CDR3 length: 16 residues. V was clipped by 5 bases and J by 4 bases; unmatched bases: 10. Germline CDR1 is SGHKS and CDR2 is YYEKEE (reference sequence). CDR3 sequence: CASRTPGQGLSDTQYF. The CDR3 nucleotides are TGTGCCAGCAGAACTCCGGGACAGGGGCTCTCAGATACGCAGTATTTT.

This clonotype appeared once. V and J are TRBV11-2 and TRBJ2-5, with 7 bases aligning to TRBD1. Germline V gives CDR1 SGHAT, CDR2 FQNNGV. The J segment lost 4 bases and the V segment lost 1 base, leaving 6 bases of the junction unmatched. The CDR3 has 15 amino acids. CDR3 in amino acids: CASSLAPSGGETQYF. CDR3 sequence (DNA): TGTGCCAGCAGCTTAGCGCCCTCAGGGGGAGAGACCCAGTACTTC.

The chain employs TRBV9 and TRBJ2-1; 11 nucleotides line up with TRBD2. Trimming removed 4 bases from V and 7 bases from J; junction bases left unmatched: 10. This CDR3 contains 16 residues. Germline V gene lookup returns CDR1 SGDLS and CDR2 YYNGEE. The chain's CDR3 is CASSQGGASGRNEQFF. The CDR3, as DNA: TGTGCCAGCAGCCAAGGGGGGGCTAGCGGGAGGAATGAGCAGTTCTTC. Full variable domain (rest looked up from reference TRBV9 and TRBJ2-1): DSGVTQTPKHLITATGQRVTLRCSPRSGDLSVYWYQQSLDQGLQFLIQYYNGEERAKGNILERFSAQQFPDLHSELNLSSLELGDSALYFCASSQGGASGRNEQFFGPGTRLTVL.

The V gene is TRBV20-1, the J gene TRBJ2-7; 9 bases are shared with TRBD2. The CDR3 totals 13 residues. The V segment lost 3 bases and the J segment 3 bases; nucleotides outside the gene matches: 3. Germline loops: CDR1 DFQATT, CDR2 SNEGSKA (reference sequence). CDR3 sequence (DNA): TGCAGTGCTAGTCCTAGCGGGATCTACGAGCAGTACTTC. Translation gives CSASPSGIYEQYF.

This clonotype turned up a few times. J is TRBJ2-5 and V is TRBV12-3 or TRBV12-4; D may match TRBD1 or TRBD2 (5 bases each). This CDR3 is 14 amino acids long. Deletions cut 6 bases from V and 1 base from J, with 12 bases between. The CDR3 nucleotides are TGTGCCAGCAGCGAGGGGTTTGGCCAAGAGACCCAGTACTTC. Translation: CASSEGFGQETQYF.

CDR3 bases: TGTGCCAGCAGCTTTCGACAGGGGACTGAAGCTTTCTTT. This gives the protein CASSFRQGTEAFF. The chain uses TRBV7-3 and TRBJ1-1, with 8 nucleotides matching TRBD1. With 3 bases clipped from V and 5 bases from J, the junction kept 2 bases outside the gene matches. CDR1 and CDR2 from the germline V gene are SGHTA and FQGTGA. The CDR3 is 13 residues long.

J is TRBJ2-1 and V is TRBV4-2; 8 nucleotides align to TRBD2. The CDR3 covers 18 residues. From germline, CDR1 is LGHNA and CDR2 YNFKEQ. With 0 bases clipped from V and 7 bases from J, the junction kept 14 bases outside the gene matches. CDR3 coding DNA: TGTGCCAGCAGCCAAGATCAGGGTTTCGGAGGCGGGAGGAATGAGCAGTTCTTC. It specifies CASSQDQGFGGGRNEQFF.

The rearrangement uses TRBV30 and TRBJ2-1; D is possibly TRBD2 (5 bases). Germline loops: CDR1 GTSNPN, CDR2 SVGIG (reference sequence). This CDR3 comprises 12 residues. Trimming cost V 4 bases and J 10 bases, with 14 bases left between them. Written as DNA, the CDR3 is TGTGCCTGGAAACTTGTAGCGAGAGAGCAGTTCTTC. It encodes CAWKLVAREQFF.

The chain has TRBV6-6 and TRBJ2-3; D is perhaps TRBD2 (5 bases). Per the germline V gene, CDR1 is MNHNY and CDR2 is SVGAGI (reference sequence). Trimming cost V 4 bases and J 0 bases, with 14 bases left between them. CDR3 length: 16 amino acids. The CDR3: CASSSGAEPSTDTQYF. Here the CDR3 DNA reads TGTGCCAGCAGTTCCGGAGCGGAGCCTAGCACAGATACGCAGTATTTT.

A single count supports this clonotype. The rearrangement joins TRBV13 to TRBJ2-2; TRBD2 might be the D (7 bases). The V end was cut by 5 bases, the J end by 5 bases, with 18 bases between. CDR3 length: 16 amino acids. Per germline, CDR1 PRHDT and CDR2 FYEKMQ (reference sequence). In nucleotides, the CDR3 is TGTGCCAGCAGCGTACAGGGTTTCGGGGGGACCGGGGAGCTGTTTTTT. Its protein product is CASSVQGFGGTGELFF. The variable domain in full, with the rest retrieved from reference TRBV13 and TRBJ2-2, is AAGVIQSPRHLIKEKRETATLKCYPIPRHDTVYWYQQGPGQDPQFLISFYEKMQSDKGSIPDRFSAQQFSDYHSELNMSSLELGDSALYFCASSVQGFGGTGELFFGEGSRLTVL.